The 27 T cell receptor beta chains in this list originate from one sample, sequenced in a study of Ad26.COV2.S vaccination and SARS-CoV-2 variants. TCRdb's table, derived via immunoSEQ multiplex PCR, lists solely in-frame clones and lacks some. This repertoire shows 300,000 to 500,000 clones, around nine tenths found once; its top ten account for more than 3%. The treatment is: around 19 received Ad26.COV2.S at low or high dose, single or two shots; roughly five received placebo; per-sample allocation not given. The investigators took samples on day 63 after the first vaccine or placebo injection. The sequencing used peripheral blood, collected in a trial of Ad26.COV2.S vaccine versus placebo. These TCRs come from a person between 18 and 65 years old who received the Ad26.COV2.S COVID-19 vaccine or a placebo.

The genes are TRBV6-5 and TRBJ1-5; possible D gene TRBD1, 5 bases. V gave up 6 bases and J gave up 6 bases, with 18 bases separating them. This CDR3 is 15 amino acids long. Germline V lookup: CDR1 MNHEY, CDR2 SVGAGI. Here the CDR3 DNA reads TGTGCCAGCAGAGAGACGGGGGGGTTTGCTCAGCCCCAGCATTTT. This sequence encodes CASRETGGFAQPQHF.

V usage is TRBV6-5 and J usage is TRBJ2-2; unclear D gene. V lost 5 bases to trimming and J lost 0 bases, with 10 bases between them. The CDR3 runs to 15 residues. Germline values: CDR1 MNHEY, CDR2 SVGAGI. CDR3: CASSPTGPNTGELFF. The CDR3 DNA reads as TGTGCCAGCAGTCCGACTGGACCGAACACCGGGGAGCTGTTTTTT.

This clone appeared once. V usage is TRBV20-1 and J usage is TRBJ2-7; possibly TRBD1 for D (5 bases). Germline loops: CDR1 DFQATT, CDR2 SNEGSKA (reference sequence). The CDR3 has 16 amino acids. Trimming took 3 bases from V and 4 from J, leaving 22 bases between them. This chain's CDR3 is CSASVGRVSGNYEQYF. CDR3 coding DNA: TGCAGTGCTAGTGTCGGCAGGGTGAGTGGAAATTACGAGCAGTACTTC.

The rearrangement links TRBV5-6 to TRBJ1-2, with D tentatively TRBD1 (5 bases). CDR1 is SGHDT and CDR2 is YYEEEE in the germline V gene. V was clipped by 3 bases and J by 5 bases, with 11 bases between them. The CDR3 covers 13 residues. In nucleotides, the CDR3 is TGTGCCAGCAGCTCTGACAGATATTATGGCTACACCTTC. Protein product: CASSSDRYYGYTF. The whole variable domain, filled in from reference TRBV5-6 and TRBJ1-2, reads DAGVTQSPTHLIKTRGQQVTLRCSPKSGHDTVSWYQQALGQGPQFIFQYYEEEERQRGNFPDRFSGHQFPNYSSELNVNALLLGDSALYLCASSSDRYYGYTFGSGTRLTVV.

The genes are TRBV12-3 or TRBV12-4 and TRBJ1-2, with no clear D. This CDR3 region has 13 residues. V was trimmed by 5 bases and J by 6 bases, leaving 13 bases between them. The CDR3 nucleotides are TGTGCCAGCAGTCCTAGTTACTCCGATGGCTACACCTTC. It is translated as CASSPSYSDGYTF.

The sample holds one count of this clone. The chain is built from TRBV5-1 and TRBJ2-3; unclear D gene. The CDR3 sequence is 14 residues long. Germline V gene lookup returns CDR1 SGHRS and CDR2 YFSETQ. Trimming removed 3 bases at V and 1 base at J, with 9 bases between. DNA for the CDR3: TGCGCCAGCAGCTGGCGTGGGGGCACAGATACGCAGTATTTT. Its protein is CASSWRGGTDTQYF.

A few counts support this clone. This sequence joins TRBV3-1 (or the pseudogene TRBV3-2) and TRBJ1-2; D unresolved. The V and J ends lost 3 bases and 4 bases respectively, with 15 bases between them. Germline V gives CDR1 LGHDT, CDR2 YNNKEL (reference sequence). This CDR3 has 15 residues. This CDR3 is CASSHSPFDSYGYTF. The CDR3 region has the DNA TGTGCCAGCAGCCATTCTCCTTTCGATAGCTATGGCTACACCTTC.

V and J are TRBV5-4 and TRBJ1-1; D is uncertain. The V and J ends lost 0 bases and 2 bases respectively, with 14 bases between them. This CDR3 is built from 16 residues. Germline CDR1 and CDR2: SGHNT and YYREEE (reference sequence). CDR3 protein: CASSLGAARANTEAFF. CDR3 DNA sequence: TGTGCCAGCAGCTTGGGGGCAGCGCGGGCAAACACTGAAGCTTTCTTT. The variable domain in full, completed from reference TRBV5-4 and TRBJ1-1, reads ETGVTQSPTHLIKTRGQQVTLRCSSQSGHNTVSWYQQALGQGPQFIFQYYREEENGRGNFPPRFSGLQFPNYSSELNVNALELDDSALYLCASSLGAARANTEAFFGQGTRLTVV.

In this sample, this clone turned up once. The genes are TRBV6-2 or TRBV6-3 and TRBJ2-7; D call uncertain. Germline values: CDR1 MNHEY, CDR2 SVGEGT. V lost 0 bases, J lost 4 bases, and 13 bases lay in between. This CDR3 is built from 15 residues. The CDR3 region is CASSYSSQVVYEQYF. CDR3 DNA sequence: TGTGCCAGCAGTTACTCGAGCCAGGTAGTATACGAGCAGTACTTC.

The count of this clone is one. The V and J genes are TRBV20-1 and TRBJ2-7; D not certain. The V gene's germline CDR1 is DFQATT and CDR2 SNEGSKA (reference sequence). This CDR3 contains 10 residues. Trimming took off 5 bases at V and 5 bases at J, with 7 bases between the two ends. DNA of the CDR3: TGCAGTGCTGCTAGAGACGAGCAGTACTTC. It specifies CSAARDEQYF.

J is TRBJ2-5 and V is TRBV7-6; 7 bases map to TRBD1. The CDR3 sequence is 15 residues long. V lost 1 base to trimming and J lost 5 bases; unmatched junction nucleotides: 7. From germline, CDR1 is SGHVS and CDR2 FNYEAQ. The CDR3 DNA sequence: TGTGCCAGCAGCTTAGTCCGACAGGGAGAGGAGACCCAGTACTTC. As protein: CASSLVRQGEETQYF.

On this clone: This sample also contains other DNA sequences that code for the same CDR3. This chain joins TRBV6-1 and TRBJ1-5; no clear D gene. The CDR3 is made up of 13 amino acids. Trimming pared 3 bases from V and 5 bases from J, leaving 8 bases between. Germline CDR1 reads MNHNS; CDR2 reads SASEGT. The CDR3 nucleotides are TGTGCCAGCAGTGAGGTCGAGTATCAGCCCCAGCATTTT. Its protein product is CASSEVEYQPQHF.

This chain links TRBV13 with TRBJ1-5, with a possible D match to TRBD1 (5 bases). V lost 3 bases to trimming and J lost 4 bases, with 7 bases between them. The germline gives CDR1 PRHDT, CDR2 FYEKMQ (reference sequence). The CDR3 has 13 amino acids. CDR3 DNA: TGTGCCAGCAGCTTTGGGGGTAATCAGCCCCAGCATTTT. The encoded protein is CASSFGGNQPQHF. The variable domain in full, with the rest retrieved from reference TRBV13 and TRBJ1-5, is AAGVIQSPRHLIKEKRETATLKCYPIPRHDTVYWYQQGPGQDPQFLISFYEKMQSDKGSIPDRFSAQQFSDYHSELNMSSLELGDSALYFCASSFGGNQPQHFGDGTRLSIL.

The rearrangement uses TRBV7-9 and TRBJ2-7; D possibly uses TRBD1 or TRBD2 (5 bases each). The V gene's germline CDR1 is SEHNR and CDR2 FQNEAQ (reference sequence). Trimming cost V 6 bases and J 5 bases, with 11 bases left between them. This CDR3 contains 12 residues. CDR3 amino acids: CASRGRHDEQYF. CDR3 in DNA: TGTGCCAGCAGGGGACGGCATGACGAGCAGTACTTC.

This clone has just a few counts. The CDR3 loop reads CASSIVEGVGAFF. In DNA, the CDR3 is TGTGCCAGTAGTATAGTGGAAGGGGTGGGAGCTTTCTTT. The chain carries TRBV19 and TRBJ1-1; D possibly corresponds to TRBD1 (5 bases). The CDR3 is 13 amino acids. Deletions cut 1 base from V and 10 bases from J, with 13 bases between. Germline V gene data show CDR1 as LNHDA and CDR2 as SQIVND (reference sequence).

V and J are TRBV5-8 and TRBJ1-1; D is unclear. This CDR3 is built from 15 residues. CDR1 and CDR2 (germline): SGHTS, YDEGEE. The V and J ends lost 4 bases and 0 bases respectively, with 13 bases between them. The CDR3 nucleotides read TGTGCCAGCAGCCAATGGCCCGGTATGAACACTGAAGCTTTCTTT. This codes for CASSQWPGMNTEAFF.

V and J are TRBV7-2 and TRBJ1-6; D ambiguous. The germline V gene encodes CDR1 SGHTA and CDR2 FQGNSA. V lost 7 bases to trimming and J lost 9 bases, with 19 bases between them. This CDR3 comprises 15 residues. The CDR3 DNA reads TGTGCCAGCACCTCGCACGGAAATGTTATTTCACCCCTCCACTTT. It translates to CASTSHGNVISPLHF.

The rearrangement links TRBV19 to TRBJ2-4; D may be TRBD1 (6 bases). CDR3 size: 16 residues. CDR1 is LNHDA and CDR2 is SQIVND in the germline V gene (reference sequence). The V and J ends lost 5 bases and 4 bases respectively, with 18 bases between them. The CDR3 loop reads CASSFRGLEGKNIQYF. CDR3 bases: TGTGCCAGTAGTTTCAGGGGCCTAGAAGGGAAAAACATTCAGTACTTC. Combining the CDR3 with reference TRBV19 and TRBJ2-4 gives the whole variable domain DGGITQSPKYLFRKEGQNVTLSCEQNLNHDAMYWYRQDPGQGLRLIYYSQIVNDFQKGDIAEGYSVSREKKESFPLTVTSAQKNPTAFYLCASSFRGLEGKNIQYFGAGTRLSVL.

The rearrangement uses TRBV3-1 (or the pseudogene TRBV3-2) and TRBJ1-2; D is unclear. From germline, CDR1 is LGHDT and CDR2 YNNKEL (reference sequence). CDR3 length: 14 residues. Trimming pared 1 base from V and 2 bases from J, leaving 8 bases between. CDR3 loop: CASSQGPVNYGYTF. The CDR3 DNA sequence: TGTGCCAGCAGCCAAGGGCCAGTCAACTATGGCTACACCTTC.

The chain recombines TRBV5-1 with TRBJ1-1; D remains unclear. V lost 3 bases and J lost 1, with 10 bases in between. This CDR3 contains 14 residues. Per germline, CDR1 SGHRS and CDR2 YFSETQ. The CDR3 loop is CASSSSDGNTEAFF. The DNA of the CDR3 is TGCGCCAGCAGCTCTTCGGACGGGAACACTGAAGCTTTCTTT. Complete variable domain (other parts from reference TRBV5-1 and TRBJ1-1): KAGVTQTPRYLIKTRGQQVTLSCSPISGHRSVSWYQQTPGQGLQFLFEYFSETQRNKGNFPGRFSGRQFSNSRSEMNVSTLELGDSALYLCASSSSDGNTEAFFGQGTRLTVV.

Of note for this clone: The sample contains more than one DNA sequence encoding this CDR3. The chain recombines TRBV2 with TRBJ1-1; D is unclear. The CDR3 is made up of 13 amino acids. The V end lost 5 bases, the J end lost 1 base, and 8 bases lay between the germline ends. Looked up from germline, CDR1 is SNHLY and CDR2 is FYNNEI. CDR3 nucleotides: TGTGCCAGCAGTCTTACAGAGAACACTGAAGCTTTCTTT. Its protein product is CASSLTENTEAFF.

The chain recombines TRBV2 with TRBJ2-5; D call uncertain. The CDR3 is 11 residues long. The ends were cut back, 4 bases at V and 3 bases at J, with 3 bases in the middle. Germline V gene lookup returns CDR1 SNHLY and CDR2 FYNNEI. The CDR3 protein is CASSGEETQYF. The CDR3 nucleotides are TGTGCCAGCAGTGGAGAAGAGACCCAGTACTTC.

This rearrangement joins TRBV6-2 or TRBV6-3 to TRBJ1-2, with a possible D match to TRBD1 (5 bases). V was cut by 0 bases and J by 4 bases, with 15 bases left in between. This CDR3 region has 16 residues. Germline V gene data show CDR1 as MNHEY and CDR2 as SVGEGT. CDR3 bases: TGTGCCAGCAGTTACTCCAGGGTAGCGGGTGGCTATGGCTACACCTTC. As protein: CASSYSRVAGGYGYTF.

This clone was counted only a few times. The gene calls are TRBV6-5 and TRBJ1-2; weak D call: TRBD1 (6 bases). V dropped 9 bases and J dropped 5 bases, with 16 bases sitting between them. The germline CDR1 and CDR2 sequences are MNHEY and SVGAGI. The CDR3 is 13 amino acids. CDR3 DNA: TGTGCCAGTAGGGACAACCTGGAGTATGGCTACACCTTC. It codes for CASRDNLEYGYTF.

The chain employs TRBV7-9 and TRBJ1-1; tentative D call: TRBD1 (6 bases). Germline values: CDR1 SEHNR, CDR2 FQNEAQ (reference sequence). The CDR3 runs 16 residues. The V end lost 4 bases, the J end lost 0 bases, and 15 bases lay between the germline ends. The DNA for the CDR3 is TGTGCCAGCAGCTCCACAGGGAGTCTCCTGAACACTGAAGCTTTCTTT. Encoded protein: CASSSTGSLLNTEAFF.

V usage is TRBV7-9 and J usage is TRBJ2-5, with D perhaps matching TRBD2 (5 bases). CDR1 and CDR2 (germline): SEHNR, FQNEAQ (reference sequence). With 1 base removed from V and 2 bases from J, the gap between germline ends came to 8 bases. The CDR3 is 14 amino acids. Written as DNA, the CDR3 is TGTGCCAGCAGCTTAGTAGGAGGACAAGAGACCCAGTACTTC. It yields the protein CASSLVGGQETQYF.

This clone has only a few counts. The chain joins TRBV4-2 to TRBJ1-2, with D tentatively TRBD1 (5 bases). This CDR3 contains 14 residues. V was trimmed by 1 base and J by 2 bases, leaving 8 bases between them. Per the germline V gene, CDR1 is LGHNA and CDR2 is YNFKEQ. The CDR3 DNA is TGTGCCAGCAGCCAAGTTCCAGGGAACTATGGCTACACCTTC. It specifies CASSQVPGNYGYTF.